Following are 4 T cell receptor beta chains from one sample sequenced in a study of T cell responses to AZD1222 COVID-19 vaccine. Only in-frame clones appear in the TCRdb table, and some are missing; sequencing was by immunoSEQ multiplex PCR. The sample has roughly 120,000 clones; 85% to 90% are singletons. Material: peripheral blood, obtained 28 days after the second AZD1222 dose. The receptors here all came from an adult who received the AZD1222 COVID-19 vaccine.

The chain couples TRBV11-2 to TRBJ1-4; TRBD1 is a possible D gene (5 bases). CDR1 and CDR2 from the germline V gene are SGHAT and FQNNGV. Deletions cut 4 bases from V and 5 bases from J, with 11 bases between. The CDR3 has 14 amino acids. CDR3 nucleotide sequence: TGTGCCAGCAGCTCCGGGACCGAGAATGAAAAACTGTTTTTT. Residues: CASSSGTENEKLFF.

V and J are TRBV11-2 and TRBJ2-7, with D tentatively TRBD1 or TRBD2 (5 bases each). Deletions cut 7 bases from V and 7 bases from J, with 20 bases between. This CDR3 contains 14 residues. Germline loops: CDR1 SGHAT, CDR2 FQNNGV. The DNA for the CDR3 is TGTGCCAGCACCCGGGACGGCGGCTTGGGGGAGCAGTACTTC. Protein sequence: CASTRDGGLGEQYF.

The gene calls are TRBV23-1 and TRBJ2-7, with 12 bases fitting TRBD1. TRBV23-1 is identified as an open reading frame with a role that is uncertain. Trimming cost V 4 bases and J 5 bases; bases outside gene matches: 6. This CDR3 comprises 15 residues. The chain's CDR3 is CASSPPGQGAHEQYF. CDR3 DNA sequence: TGCGCCAGCAGTCCACCGGGACAGGGGGCCCACGAGCAGTACTTC.

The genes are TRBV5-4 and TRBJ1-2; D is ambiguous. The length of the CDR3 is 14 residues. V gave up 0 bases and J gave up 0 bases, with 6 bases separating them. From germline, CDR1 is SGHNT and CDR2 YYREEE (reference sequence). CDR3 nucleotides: TGTGCCAGCAGCTTGGATGGGGCTAACTATGGCTACACCTTC. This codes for CASSLDGANYGYTF.